This TCR beta chain was identified during a study of CD8+ T cells in alopecia areata. V was clipped by 0 bases and J by 3 bases, with 17 bases between them. Germline V gives CDR1 SNHLY, CDR2 FYNNEI. The CDR3 runs to 17 residues. Reverse transcription of extracted RNA yielded cDNA, which provided the sequencing template. The data were produced by immunoSEQ multiplex PCR, yet TCRdb's version contains in-frame clones alone and is incomplete. The sample yields 150,000 to 200,000 clones, just under 60% seen once. This clonotype was obtained from a human donor with alopecia areata. The chain uses TRBV2 and TRBJ1-2, with D uncertain. The sample in question was CD4+ T cells sorted from blood, obtained at week 0. The CDR3 DNA reads as TGTGCCAGCAGTGAAGCGCTTCGGTGGAGGGATTACTATGGCTACACCTTC. It specifies CASSEALRWRDYYGYTF.